This passage covers 29 T cell receptor beta chains from one sample sequenced in a study of patients with pleural tuberculosis. TCRdb fed the reads into MiXCR, producing one record per CDR3 protein. This sample has almost 30,000 distinct CDR3 sequences; 18% occur once, and the top ten carry roughly 4%. Source material: peripheral blood. The receptors stem from a human donor with pleural tuberculosis.

This clonotype came up many times. This chain links TRBV14 with TRBJ2-1; D could derive from TRBD1 or TRBD2 (5 bases each). Germline assignment: CDR1 SGHDN and CDR2 FVKESK. Trimming pared 4 bases from V and 6 bases from J, leaving 16 bases between. The CDR3 sequence is 15 residues long. This chain's CDR3 is CASSPPGPYVNEQFF. For the CDR3, the DNA is TGTGCCAGCAGCCCACCGGGACCTTACGTCAATGAGCAGTTCTTC.

This clonotype was observed at least ten times. The rearrangement uses TRBV20-1 and TRBJ2-1; D possibly matches TRBD1 or TRBD2 (5 bases each). Per germline, CDR1 DFQATT and CDR2 SNEGSKA (reference sequence). The CDR3 runs 15 residues. V lost 5 bases and J 0 bases, leaving 14 bases between the germline ends. CDR3 sequence (DNA): TGCAGTGCTGGAGGACACCTTAGCTCCTACAATGAGCAGTTCTTC. Translated, it gives CSAGGHLSSYNEQFF.

The chain combines TRBV20-1 with TRBJ1-3; D may be TRBD1 (5 bases). The CDR3 length is 15 residues. V lost 3 bases to trimming and J lost 0 bases, with 12 bases between them. The germline V gene has CDR1 DFQATT and CDR2 SNEGSKA (reference sequence). CDR3 nucleotide sequence: TGCAGTGCTAGGGGGCAGGGAAACTCTGGAAACACCATATATTTT. Translated, it gives CSARGQGNSGNTIYF.

This clonotype occurred many times. The chain joins TRBV5-4 to TRBJ1-2; 8 bases map to TRBD1. CDR3 length equals 14 residues. V lost 2 bases to trimming and J lost 4 bases; unmatched junction nucleotides: 4. CDR1 and CDR2 (germline): SGHNT, YYREEE (reference sequence). CDR3 in DNA: TGTGCCAGCAGCTTTCCAGGGGGCTTCTATGGCTACACCTTC. Its translation: CASSFPGGFYGYTF.

Sample share makes this clonotype medium-sized (0.01 to 0.1%). This rearrangement joins TRBV28 to TRBJ1-1; D not certain. This CDR3 has 12 residues. V dropped 2 bases and J dropped 5 bases, with 6 bases sitting between them. The V gene's germline CDR1 is MDHEN and CDR2 SYDVKM. The DNA of the CDR3 is TGTGCCAGCAGTTTAATTTCGACTGAAGCTTTCTTT. Protein product: CASSLISTEAFF.

Regarding this clonotype: A much larger clone lies one base from this, so it may be a read error. CDR3 in DNA: TGTGCCAGCAGCTTCGCCCAGGGCGGTGACACTGAAGCTTCCTTT. It encodes CASSFAQGGDTEASF. V usage is TRBV7-9 and J usage is TRBJ1-1, with a tentative D call TRBD1 (5 bases). Per the germline V gene, CDR1 is SEHNR and CDR2 is FQNEAQ (reference sequence). This CDR3 comprises 15 residues. Full variable domain (outside the CDR3, taken from reference TRBV7-9 and TRBJ1-1): DTGVSQNPRHKITKRGQNVTFRCDPISEHNRLYWYRQTLGQGPEFLTYFQNEAQLEKSRLLSDRFSAERPKGSFSTLEIQRTEQGDSAMYLCASSFAQGGDTEASFGQGTRLTVV.

This clonotype occurred many times. The chain employs TRBV12-3 or TRBV12-4 and TRBJ1-1; possible D gene TRBD1, 6 bases. The CDR3 runs to 13 residues. V was shortened by 4 bases and J by 6 bases, with 12 bases between the two germline ends. The CDR3 nucleotides read TGTGCCAGCAGTTCGGGACACGGTTCTGAAGCTTTCTTT. This encodes CASSSGHGSEAFF.

The sample holds many counts of this clonotype. The chain links TRBV6-1 to TRBJ2-7, with 7 bases matching TRBD1. CDR1 and CDR2 (germline): MNHNS, SASEGT. Trimming took 8 bases from V and 5 from J; bases not matched to a gene: 6. The CDR3 contains 12 residues. DNA of the CDR3: TGTGCCAGCGAAAGGGGGCGCGACGAGCAGTACTTC. It is translated as CASERGRDEQYF.

This clonotype came up a few times. A much larger clone lies one base from this, so it may be a read error. V is TRBV18 and J is TRBJ2-7; no firm D call. The CDR3 has 14 amino acids. V was shortened by 3 bases and J by 6 bases, with 15 bases between the two germline ends. Germline V CDR1 and CDR2: KGHSH, LQKENI. As DNA, the CDR3 is TGTGCCAGCTCACCCGGAGTTCAATTTTGCGAGCAGTACTTC. It codes for CASSPGVQFCEQYF.

Comment on this clonotype: Just one base apart from a much larger clone, this may be a read error. A read error is likely, as this CDR3 ends without the conserved phenylalanine or tryptophan. The limits of the CDR3 on the DNA are not certain, so only TCRdb's listed CDR3 is given. The V and J genes are TRBV27 and TRBJ2-3; TRBD1, the table's D call, was not compared with the DNA. Germline V gene sequence: CDR1 MNHEY, CDR2 SMNVEV (reference sequence). Both ends counted, the CDR3 spans 17 residues. The CDR3: CASSPWGSATGSETQYL.

This clonotype occurred many times. V gene TRBV11-3 combines with J gene TRBJ2-7, with D possibly called TRBD1 or TRBD2 (5 bases each). CDR3 size: 14 residues. V was cut by 4 bases and J by 4 bases, with 14 bases left in between. Germline V CDR1 and CDR2: SGHNT, YENEEA. The CDR3 DNA follows: TGTGCCAGCAGCTCAGGGACCGAACCTTACGAGCAGTACTTC. Translated: CASSSGTEPYEQYF.

Only one count was recorded for this clonotype. Germline is not matched at one junction end, which may reflect a read error. CDR3 coding DNA: TGTGCCAGCAGACTTGGGGGGGTGAACACTGAAGCTCTTTTT. It is translated as CASRLGGVNTEALF. The V call is TRBV27, the J call TRBJ1-1; possible D gene TRBD1, 5 bases. The germline V gene encodes CDR1 MNHEY and CDR2 SMNVEV (reference sequence). The CDR3 has 14 amino acids.

This clonotype occurred many times. The chain joins TRBV29-1 to TRBJ1-1; D ambiguous. CDR1 and CDR2 (germline): SQVTM, ANQGSEA. The CDR3 has 14 amino acids. Deletions cut 3 bases from V and 10 bases from J, with 21 bases between. CDR3 DNA: TGCAGCGTTGACATGGTGGGCCTGGGCCATGGAGCTTTCTTT. It encodes CSVDMVGLGHGAFF.

J is TRBJ1-1 and V is TRBV27; D is possibly TRBD1 (6 bases). The germline CDR1 and CDR2 sequences are MNHEY and SMNVEV (reference sequence). Trimming removed 6 bases from V and 0 bases from J, with 14 bases in between. The CDR3 contains 15 residues. Here the CDR3 reads CASRPGQSLNTEAFF. The DNA of the CDR3 is TGTGCCAGCAGGCCCGGACAGTCACTGAACACTGAAGCTTTCTTT.

This clonotype occurred many times. The gene calls are TRBV4-1 and TRBJ2-3; 9 bases match TRBD1. After removal of 0 bases from V and 2 bases from J, the junction contained 9 bases not matched to a gene. Germline V lookup: CDR1 MGHRA, CDR2 YSYEKL. The CDR3 loop spans 18 amino acids. The CDR3 loop is CASSQDRAGTGITDTQYF. CDR3 bases: TGCGCCAGCAGCCAAGATAGGGCGGGGACAGGGATCACAGATACGCAGTATTTT.

This clonotype has ten or more counts. Being one base from a much bigger clone, this may be a read error. The rearrangement uses TRBV6-1 and TRBJ1-2; perhaps TRBD1 as D (6 bases). Per germline, CDR1 MNHNS and CDR2 SASEGT. The CDR3 runs 13 residues. The CDR3 coding sequence is TGTGCCAGCACCTTAGGGACATCCTATGGCTACCCCTTC. This gives the protein CASTLGTSYGYPF.

The table lists this clonotype with many counts. This chain links TRBV4-3 with TRBJ2-7; no reliable D call. CDR3 length: 13 residues. Germline-derived CDR1 and CDR2 are LGHNA and YSLEER. Trimming shortened V by 1 base and J by 1 base, and 5 bases separated the two germline ends. The CDR3 protein is CASSQAGSYEQYF. The CDR3 nucleotides are TGCGCCAGCAGCCAAGCTGGTTCCTACGAGCAGTACTTC.

The V gene is TRBV7-9, the J gene TRBJ2-1; a possible D gene is TRBD2 (5 bases). From germline, CDR1 is SEHNR and CDR2 FQNEAQ (reference sequence). The CDR3 consists of 14 residues. Trimming removed 6 bases from V and 8 bases from J, with 17 bases in between. The CDR3 sequence: CASREAGSSYEQFF. The CDR3, as DNA: TGTGCCAGCAGGGAGGCGGGCAGCTCCTATGAGCAGTTCTTC.

For this clonotype: This may come from a read error, since a much larger clone is one base off. The CDR3 loop reads CASSPEANYGYTF. For the CDR3, the DNA is TGCGCCAGCAGCCCGGAAGCTAACTATGGCTACACCTTC. V and J are TRBV5-1 and TRBJ1-2; D remains unclear. Germline V gene lookup returns CDR1 SGHRS and CDR2 YFSETQ. The ends were cut back, 4 bases at V and 0 bases at J, with 7 bases in the middle. The CDR3 extends over 13 amino acids.

Regarding this clonotype: A single base separates this from a much larger clone, so it may be a read error. The V and J genes are TRBV11-2 and TRBJ2-7; the D gene is possibly TRBD1 (6 bases). Trimming removed 1 base at V and 5 bases at J, with 18 bases between. The CDR3 covers 16 residues. Germline CDR1 and CDR2: SGHAT and FQNNGV. CDR3 DNA: TGTGCCAGCAGCTTAGTGGGGGCAGGTAGGGCGGACGAGCAGTACTTC. Protein product: CASSLVGAGRADEQYF.

The rearrangement links TRBV5-5 to TRBJ1-1; TRBD1 matches at 7 bases. Germline V gene sequence: CDR1 SGHKS, CDR2 YYEKEE (reference sequence). V was clipped by 4 bases and J by 4 bases; unmatched bases: 7. This CDR3 has 14 residues. The CDR3 DNA reads as TGTGCCAGCAGCCTCGACAGGGAGGCCACTGAAGCTTTCTTT. Its protein is CASSLDREATEAFF.

This clonotype was seen ten or more times. The chain is built from TRBV25-1 and TRBJ1-1; no reliable D call. V shed 4 bases and J shed 9 bases, with 9 bases lying between them. Per germline, CDR1 MGHDK and CDR2 SYGVNS. This CDR3 contains 11 residues. The DNA of the CDR3 is TGTGCCAGCAGTGGTACTACGAAAGCTTTCTTT. Its protein is CASSGTTKAFF.

Many counts were recorded for this clonotype. The chain carries TRBV10-3 and TRBJ1-4; no reliable D call. Trimming cost V 2 bases and J 0 bases, with 7 bases left between them. The CDR3 runs to 15 residues. Germline V gene lookup returns CDR1 ENHRY and CDR2 SYGVKD. CDR3 DNA: TGTGCCATCAGTGAGATGAGTGCAACTAATGAAAAACTGTTTTTT. This gives the protein CAISEMSATNEKLFF.

This clonotype was recorded at least ten times. The chain uses TRBV2 and TRBJ1-1; tentative D call: TRBD1 (6 bases). This CDR3 contains 15 residues. From germline, CDR1 is SNHLY and CDR2 FYNNEI. V lost 2 bases and J 6 bases, leaving 16 bases between the germline ends. CDR3 coding DNA: TGTGCCAGCAGTGAAAGACTTGACAGGACCGCTGAAGCTTTCTTT. This sequence encodes CASSERLDRTAEAFF.

The table lists this clonotype with many counts. The chain carries TRBV11-2 and TRBJ2-3; D not resolved. The germline gives CDR1 SGHAT, CDR2 FQNNGV. V gave up 7 bases and J gave up 2 bases, with 7 bases separating them. The CDR3 has 12 residues. CDR3 amino acids: CASTEYTDTQYF. The DNA for the CDR3 is TGTGCCAGCACGGAGTACACAGATACGCAGTATTTT.

This clonotype is categorized as medium-sized. This CDR3 reads CASSPWGDTEAFF. In DNA, the CDR3 is TGTGCCAGCAGCCCTTGGGGAGACACTGAAGCTTTCTTT. The rearrangement joins TRBV6-2 or TRBV6-3 to TRBJ1-1; D gene uncertain. Trimming stripped 6 bases from V and 3 bases from J, with 11 bases between. Germline V gene lookup returns CDR1 MNHEY and CDR2 SVGEGT. The length of the CDR3 is 13 residues.

The rearrangement joins TRBV20-1 to TRBJ2-1, with 12 bases identical to TRBD2. CDR3 length: 15 residues. Germline-derived CDR1 and CDR2 are DFQATT and SNEGSKA (reference sequence). J gave up 6 bases and V 7 bases, and 10 bases lay outside the gene matches. DNA for the CDR3: TGCAGTGACCACCCGACTAGCGGGAGAGGCAATGAGCAGTTCTTC. It codes for CSDHPTSGRGNEQFF.

This clonotype was picked up many times. The V call is TRBV4-1, the J call TRBJ1-5, with no clear D. The germline V gene has CDR1 MGHRA and CDR2 YSYEKL. V was trimmed by 8 bases and J by 0 bases, leaving 14 bases between them. The CDR3 runs to 15 residues. In nucleotides, the CDR3 is TGCGCCAGCTCATTCAGGATTAATAGCAATCAGCCCCAGCATTTT. This codes for CASSFRINSNQPQHF.

This clonotype was seen many times. The rearrangement links TRBV27 to TRBJ2-5; 9 nucleotides agree with TRBD2. Germline assignment: CDR1 MNHEY and CDR2 SMNVEV (reference sequence). This CDR3 spans 16 amino acids. Trimming at V came to 5 bases and at J to 4 bases, leaving 11 bases not matched to a gene. The CDR3 nucleotides read TGTGCCAGCAGTGCGTGGACTAGCGATCCACTAGAGACCCAGTACTTC. It translates to CASSAWTSDPLETQYF.